Below, 5 T cell receptor beta chains from the same sample are listed, as sequenced in a study of Ad26.COV2.S vaccination and SARS-CoV-2 variants. Documented treatment: around 19 received Ad26.COV2.S at low or high dose, single or two shots; about 5 received placebo; per-sample allocation not given. Sampling happened 63 days after the first vaccine or placebo injection. Sequenced by immunoSEQ multiplex PCR; TCRdb stores in-frame clones only, minus some. The sample lists under 400,000 clones, around 86% occurring once. This specimen consisted of peripheral blood, obtained in a trial of Ad26.COV2.S vaccine versus placebo. Receptor source: a person between 18 and 60 years old who received the Ad26.COV2.S COVID-19 vaccine or a placebo.

This chain joins TRBV30 and TRBJ1-1, with D perhaps matching TRBD1 (6 bases). This CDR3 comprises 14 residues. Trimming stripped 4 bases from V and 0 bases from J, with 12 bases between. CDR1 and CDR2 from the germline V gene are GTSNPN and SVGIG (reference sequence). Here the CDR3 DNA reads TGTGCCTGGAACCAACAGGGATTGAACACTGAAGCTTTCTTT. It specifies CAWNQQGLNTEAFF.

The chain recombines TRBV9 with TRBJ2-7; D is possibly TRBD1 (5 bases). The germline V gene encodes CDR1 SGDLS and CDR2 YYNGEE. The V gene lost 3 bases and the J gene lost 6 bases, with 16 bases spanning the gap. The CDR3 contains 14 residues. The DNA of the CDR3 is TGTGCCAGCAGCGAGGACACGCTCCGGAGCGAGCAGTACTTC. Protein sequence: CASSEDTLRSEQYF. Supplemented by reference TRBV9 and TRBJ2-7, the full variable domain reads DSGVTQTPKHLITATGQRVTLRCSPRSGDLSVYWYQQSLDQGLQFLIQYYNGEERAKGNILERFSAQQFPDLHSELNLSSLELGDSALYFCASSEDTLRSEQYFGPGTRLTVT.

The genes are TRBV14 and TRBJ1-1, with D possibly TRBD1 on 5 matching bases. This CDR3 has 14 amino acids. The V gene's germline CDR1 is SGHDN and CDR2 FVKESK. V gave up 4 bases and J gave up 10 bases, with 19 bases separating them. The CDR3 nucleotides are TGTGCCAGCAGCCCCTCCAAGATGGGGGTTAGAGCTTTCTTT. Its translation is CASSPSKMGVRAFF.

The CDR3 DNA follows: TGTGCCAGCAGGACTCAGGGGGTGGATCGTGGCTACACCTTC. Protein: CASRTQGVDRGYTF. The chain joins TRBV27 to TRBJ1-2, with 7 bases identical to TRBD1. The germline V gene encodes CDR1 MNHEY and CDR2 SMNVEV (reference sequence). Germline trimming cut 6 bases from V and 7 bases from J; bases unmatched to any gene: 11. The CDR3 has 14 amino acids.

This clone was recorded a few times. In the same sample, other DNA sequences code for this CDR3. V is TRBV30 and J is TRBJ1-5, with 9 positions matching TRBD1. Germline lookup yields CDR1 GTSNPN and CDR2 SVGIG (reference sequence). The CDR3 loop spans 14 amino acids. The V gene end was trimmed by 1 base and the J gene end by 4 bases; junction bases not matched to a gene: 2. The CDR3 reads CAWSGGQGNQPQHF. The CDR3 bases are TGTGCCTGGAGTGGTGGACAGGGGAATCAGCCCCAGCATTTT.